One and the same sample provided the 14 T cell receptor beta chains below, sequenced in a study of Graves' ophthalmopathy and Graves' hyperthyroidism. Transcripts of RNA were the source for amplifying TCR beta CDR3 regions. HTBI primers primed a first-round RT-PCR, and a second-round multiplex PCR followed. TCRdb itself ran the multiplex PCR reads through MiXCR, one entry per CDR3 protein. The data show 600,000 to 700,000 distinct CDR3 sequences, about 40% seen once. The source material was peripheral blood. The receptor source for this set is an adult man with Graves' ophthalmopathy.

This clonotype was detected only a few times. The V call is TRBV7-9, the J call TRBJ1-5, with D uncertain. Germline V lookup: CDR1 SEHNR, CDR2 FQNEAQ (reference sequence). Trimming shortened V by 5 bases and J by 5 bases, and 13 bases separated the two germline ends. CDR3 length: 14 residues. CDR3 nucleotides: TGTGCCAGCAGCCAAGATGGCTCATATCAGCCCCAGCATTTT. Translating it yields CASSQDGSYQPQHF.

As for this clonotype: Just one base apart from a much larger clone, this may be a read error. This chain joins TRBV6-2 or TRBV6-3 and TRBJ1-2; D is unresolved. V was pared by 2 bases and J by 2 bases, with 12 bases between. CDR1 is MNHEY and CDR2 is SVGEGT in the germline V gene. The CDR3 totals 15 residues. CDR3 nucleotide sequence: TGTGCCAGCAGTTACATCAGAGGGTCCAACTATGGCTACACCTTC. It yields the protein CASSYIRGSNYGYTF.

The chain carries TRBV6-1 and TRBJ1-5, with 7 bases fitting TRBD1. V shed 4 bases, J shed 6 bases, and the junction held 15 bases outside the gene matches. From germline, CDR1 is MNHNS and CDR2 SASEGT. The CDR3 length is 17 residues. The CDR3 reads CASSATLDRALGQPQHF. CDR3 bases: TGTGCCAGCAGTGCAACCCTCGACAGGGCTCTCGGTCAGCCCCAGCATTTT.

This clonotype was counted ten times or more. At one end, the junction sequence differs from germline, possibly due to a read error. V and J are TRBV19 and TRBJ1-1, with TRBD1 as a possible D gene (5 bases). The CDR3 has 13 residues. Germline V gives CDR1 LNHDA, CDR2 SQIVND (reference sequence). This CDR3 is CASSIGLPREVFF. As DNA, the CDR3 is TGTGCCAGTAGTATTGGGCTCCCCAGGGAAGTTTTCTTT.

V and J are TRBV7-9 and TRBJ2-7, with 12 positions matching TRBD2. The closer fit of TRBJ2-1 to the DNA end suggests the J call may be wrong. Germline assignment: CDR1 SEHNR and CDR2 FQNEAQ (reference sequence). CDR3 length equals 14 residues. CDR3 amino acids: CASRGTSGHNEQFF. CDR3 nucleotides: TGTGCCAGCAGGGGGACTAGCGGGCACAATGAGCAGTTCTTC.

Concerning this clonotype itself: A single base separates this from a much larger clone, so it may be a read error. The CDR3 reads CASSRDRGGLETQCF. CDR3 coding DNA: TGCGCCAGCAGCCGAGACAGGGGCGGATTGGAGACCCAGTGCTTC. This chain joins TRBV4-3 and TRBJ2-5; 8 bases agree with TRBD1. This CDR3 has 15 amino acids. Germline V gives CDR1 LGHNA, CDR2 YSLEER.

This chain connects TRBV5-1 to TRBJ1-2; unclear D gene. This CDR3 contains 18 residues. Germline V gene sequence: CDR1 SGHRS, CDR2 YFSETQ. V lost 4 bases and J lost 0, with 22 bases in between. The CDR3 is CASSPPWEGLRANYGYTF. The CDR3, as DNA: TGCGCCAGCAGCCCCCCGTGGGAGGGCCTGAGGGCTAACTATGGCTACACCTTC.

This clonotype was counted many times. One junction end disagrees with the germline gene, perhaps due to a read error. This sequence joins TRBV10-3 and TRBJ1-6; no reliable D call. The germline CDR1 and CDR2 sequences are ENHRY and SYGVKD. This CDR3 is built from 13 residues. The CDR3 DNA reads as TGTGCCAGCAGTGAGGTCGAGGGTTCACCCCTCCACTTT. It is translated as CASSEVEGSPLHF.

This clonotype was picked up many times. The rearrangement joins TRBV20-1 to TRBJ1-1, with TRBD1 as a possible D gene (5 bases). Deletions cut 2 bases from V and 4 bases from J, with 8 bases between. This CDR3 spans 12 amino acids. The germline CDR1 and CDR2 sequences are DFQATT and SNEGSKA (reference sequence). Here the CDR3 DNA reads TGCAGTGCTAGACTCAGGGTCACTGAAGCTTTCTTT. Translating gives CSARLRVTEAFF.

This clonotype has at least ten counts. V gene TRBV5-1 combines with J gene TRBJ2-5; D not certain. Deletions cut 0 bases from V and 4 bases from J, with 10 bases between. CDR3 length: 14 residues. Germline V gives CDR1 SGHRS, CDR2 YFSETQ. This CDR3 is CASSLDGDLETQYF. CDR3 bases: TGCGCCAGCAGCTTGGACGGCGACCTAGAGACCCAGTACTTC.

The chain couples TRBV29-1 to TRBJ2-7; possible D gene TRBD2, 6 bases. This CDR3 contains 13 residues. CDR1 SQVTM and CDR2 ANQGSEA come from the germline V gene. With 7 bases removed from V and 7 bases from J, the gap between germline ends came to 20 bases. CDR3 nucleotides: TGCAGCGGGACTGGGGGGAACACCGGGGAGCAGTACTTC. Translated: CSGTGGNTGEQYF.

This clonotype was seen repeatedly, ten times or more. The chain has TRBV5-5 and TRBJ1-4, with TRBD1 as a possible D gene (5 bases). Trimming left V 1 base short and J 6 bases short, with 10 bases between. Germline V gene sequence: CDR1 SGHKS, CDR2 YYEKEE (reference sequence). The CDR3 is 14 amino acids. In nucleotides, the CDR3 is TGTGCCAGCAGCTTGAGAGGGGAAGATGAAAAACTGTTTTTT. It encodes CASSLRGEDEKLFF.

The V call is TRBV15, the J call TRBJ2-3; no clear D. The germline V gene encodes CDR1 LNHNV and CDR2 YYDKDF (reference sequence). Trimming removed 0 bases at V and 2 bases at J, with 9 bases between. This CDR3 is built from 15 residues. CDR3 protein: CATSRDMVATDTQYF. In nucleotides, the CDR3 is TGTGCCACCAGCAGAGATATGGTAGCCACAGATACGCAGTATTTT.

This rearrangement joins TRBV6-1 to TRBJ2-5; the D is unclear. With 3 bases removed from V and 5 bases from J, the gap between germline ends came to 7 bases. The CDR3 contains 12 residues. The germline V gene encodes CDR1 MNHNS and CDR2 SASEGT. CDR3 protein: CASSEVVETQYF. The CDR3 nucleotides read TGTGCCAGCAGTGAGGTAGTCGAGACCCAGTACTTC.